This T cell receptor (beta chain) was identified in a study of T cell responses to AZD1222 COVID-19 vaccine. Study-wide results and limits: Spike regions recognized by vaccine-associated CD4 TCRs spanned the protein, led by 160-218 and 743-854. There were mostly white British donors and more females than males, and clonal diversity was possibly underestimated.

Details on this clone: Antigen specificity is unknown.

CDR1 and CDR2 from the germline V gene are SGHRS and YFSETQ. Trimming took off 5 bases at V and 4 bases at J, with 6 bases between the two ends. This CDR3 spans 12 amino acids. Produced via immunoSEQ multiplex PCR; TCRdb's table is partial and in-frame only. The sample records 120,000 or so clones, approximately 90% being singletons. The V gene is TRBV5-1, the J gene TRBJ1-4; D might be TRBD1 (5 bases). This clonotype originated in an adult in good health. The specimen comprised peripheral blood, sampled on day 0 of AZD1222 vaccination. For the CDR3, the DNA is TGCGCCAGCAGGCAGGGTAATGAAAAACTGTTTTTT. It yields the protein CASRQGNEKLFF. Drawing the rest from reference TRBV5-1 and TRBJ1-4, the complete variable domain is KAGVTQTPRYLIKTRGQQVTLSCSPISGHRSVSWYQQTPGQGLQFLFEYFSETQRNKGNFPGRFSGRQFSNSRSEMNVSTLELGDSALYLCASRQGNEKLFFGSGTQLSVL.